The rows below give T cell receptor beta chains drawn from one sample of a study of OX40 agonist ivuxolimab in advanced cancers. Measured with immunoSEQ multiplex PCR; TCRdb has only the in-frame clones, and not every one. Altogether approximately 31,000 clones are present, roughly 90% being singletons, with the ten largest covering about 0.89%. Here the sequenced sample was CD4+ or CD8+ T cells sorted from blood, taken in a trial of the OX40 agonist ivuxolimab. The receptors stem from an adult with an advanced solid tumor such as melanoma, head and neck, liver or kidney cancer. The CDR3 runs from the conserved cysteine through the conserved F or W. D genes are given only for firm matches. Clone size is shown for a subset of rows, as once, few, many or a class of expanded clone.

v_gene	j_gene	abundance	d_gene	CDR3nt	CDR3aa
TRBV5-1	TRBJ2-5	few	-	TGCGCCAGCAGTCCTAGCGTAGGGGTAGGACAAGAGACCCAGTACTTC	CASSPSVGVGQETQYF
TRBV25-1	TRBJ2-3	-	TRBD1	TGTGCCAGCAGTAACGGACAGGGGGCGCGATATACGCAGTATTTT	CASSNGQGARYTQYF
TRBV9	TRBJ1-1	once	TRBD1	TGTGCCAGCAGCGTAGGACAGGGAGGTTTGAACACTGAAGCTTTCTTT	CASSVGQGGLNTEAFF
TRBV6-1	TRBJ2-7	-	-	TGTGCCAGCAGCGGGACCCCACCCGAGCAGTACTTC	CASSGTPPEQYF
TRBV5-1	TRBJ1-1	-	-	TGCGCCAGCAGCTTGGCCGGGGAGGGAGCTTTCTTT	CASSLAGEGAFF
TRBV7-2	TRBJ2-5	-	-	TGTGCCAGCAGCTTAGGACGACAAGAGACCCAGTACTTC	CASSLGRQETQYF
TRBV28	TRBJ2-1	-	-	TGTGCCAGCAGCACAGGGAATCGTAGGAATGAGCAGTTCTTC	CASSTGNRRNEQFF
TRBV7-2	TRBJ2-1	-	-	TGTGCCAGCTCACGAATAGAGAGCACGGATGAGCAGTTCTTC	CASSRIESTDEQFF
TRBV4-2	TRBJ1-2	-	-	TGTGCCAGCAGCCAAGGTCAGGGAAAGGATGGCTACACCTTC	CASSQGQGKDGYTF
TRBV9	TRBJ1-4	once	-	TGTGCCAGCAGCGTAGCCTCCCAGGGCCCACTGTTTTTT	CASSVASQGPLFF
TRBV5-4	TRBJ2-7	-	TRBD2	TGTGCCAGCAGCTTGGAGTCGCGGGGGTCCGAGCAGTACTTC	CASSLESRGSEQYF
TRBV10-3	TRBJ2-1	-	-	TGTGCCATCAGTGTAACAGGGAGCAATGAGCAGTTCTTC	CAISVTGSNEQFF
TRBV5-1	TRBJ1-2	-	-	TGCGCCAGCAGCTTAGATCCAGGGGTTGTGGGATATGGCTACACCTTC	CASSLDPGVVGYGYTF
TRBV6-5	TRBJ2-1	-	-	TGTGCCAGCAGTTTTGCGGGAATTGAGCAGTTCTTC	CASSFAGIEQFF
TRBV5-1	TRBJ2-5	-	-	TGCGCCAGCAGCTTGGCCGACGGAGAGACCCAGTACTTC	CASSLADGETQYF
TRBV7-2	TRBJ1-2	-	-	TGTGCCAGTTTTGACCCCACTAACTATGGCTACACCTTC	CASFDPTNYGYTF
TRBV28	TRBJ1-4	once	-	TGTGCCAGTATCGGACGTACCAATGAAAAACTGTTTTTT	CASIGRTNEKLFF
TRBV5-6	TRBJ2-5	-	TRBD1	TGTGCCAGCAGCGGGACAGGGCTAGTTGAGACCCAGTACTTC	CASSGTGLVETQYF
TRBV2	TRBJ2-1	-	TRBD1	TGTGCCAGCGTCTGGACAGGGACCTACAATGAGCAGTTCTTC	CASVWTGTYNEQFF
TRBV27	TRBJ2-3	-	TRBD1	TGTGCCAGCAGGCCTAAAATACAGGGGAGCACAGATACGCAGTATTTT	CASRPKIQGSTDTQYF
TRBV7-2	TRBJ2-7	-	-	TGTGCCAGCAGCTGGGGGCCCCCGGACGAGGGGTACGAGCAGTACTTC	CASSWGPPDEGYEQYF
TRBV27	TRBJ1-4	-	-	TGTGCCAGCACCCGACGGGGAGTCGGGGAAAAACTGTTTTTT	CASTRRGVGEKLFF
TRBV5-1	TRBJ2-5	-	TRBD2	TGCGCCAGCAGTTTCCGTCTAGCGGGAAAAGAGACCCAGTACTTC	CASSFRLAGKETQYF
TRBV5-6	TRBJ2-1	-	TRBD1	TGTGCCAGCAGCTTGGTCAGGGGACAGGGGACAGGGAATGAGCAGTTCTTC	CASSLVRGQGTGNEQFF
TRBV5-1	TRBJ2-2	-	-	TGCGCCAGCAGCTTGGGTTTACCACCAAACACCGGGGAGCTGTTTTTT	CASSLGLPPNTGELFF
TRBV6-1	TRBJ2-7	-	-	TGTGCCAGCAGTGAGGCGGTCAAATACGAGCAGTACTTC	CASSEAVKYEQYF
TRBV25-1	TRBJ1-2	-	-	TGTGCCAGCAGCGTATGGGGAAATGGCTACACCTTC	CASSVWGNGYTF
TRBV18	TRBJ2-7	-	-	TGTGCCAGCTCACCCTATCCCATTCAAGAGACTCGGAGATACGAGCAGTACTTC	CASSPYPIQETRRYEQYF
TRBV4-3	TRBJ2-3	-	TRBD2	TGCGCCAGCAGCCAAGACAGGACTAGTACAGATACGCAGTATTTT	CASSQDRTSTDTQYF
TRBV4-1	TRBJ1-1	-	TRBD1	TGCGCCAGCAGCCGGCAGGGGGGGCTGGGAACTGAAGCTTTCTTT	CASSRQGGLGTEAFF
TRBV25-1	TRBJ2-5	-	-	TGTGCCAGCAGTGAAGGGGGCCTAGAGACCCAGTACTTC	CASSEGGLETQYF
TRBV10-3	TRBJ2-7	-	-	TGTGCCATCAGCCTCCGGGGTTACTACGAGCAGTACTTC	CAISLRGYYEQYF
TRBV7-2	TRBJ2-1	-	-	TGTGCCAGCAGCGGGACAAGGTCCGGGCGGAATGAGCAGTTCTTC	CASSGTRSGRNEQFF
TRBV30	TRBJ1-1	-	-	TGTGCCTGGACCCCGGGGGGGACTGAAGCTTTCTTT	CAWTPGGTEAFF
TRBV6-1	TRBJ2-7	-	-	TGTGCCAGCAGTGAACGAGCTTACGAGCAGTACTTC	CASSERAYEQYF